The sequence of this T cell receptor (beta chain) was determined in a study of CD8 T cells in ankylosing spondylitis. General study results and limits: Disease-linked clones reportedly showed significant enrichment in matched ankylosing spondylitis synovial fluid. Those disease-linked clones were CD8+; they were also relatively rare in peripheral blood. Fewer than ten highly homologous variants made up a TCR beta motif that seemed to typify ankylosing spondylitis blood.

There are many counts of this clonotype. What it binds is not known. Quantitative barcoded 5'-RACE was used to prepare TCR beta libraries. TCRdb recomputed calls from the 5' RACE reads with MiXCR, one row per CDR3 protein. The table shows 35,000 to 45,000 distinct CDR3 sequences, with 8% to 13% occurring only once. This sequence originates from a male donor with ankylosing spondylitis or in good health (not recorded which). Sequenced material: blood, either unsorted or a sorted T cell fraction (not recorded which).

The CDR3 here is CASSLWSRGPTEAFF. CDR3 DNA sequence: TGTGCCAGCAGCTTGTGGTCCAGGGGGCCCACTGAAGCTTTCTTT. V is TRBV5-6 and J is TRBJ1-1, with 8 bases aligning to TRBD1. In germline, CDR1 is SGHDT, CDR2 YYEEEE. CDR3 length: 15 residues. The V and J ends lost 1 base and 4 bases, in that order; junction bases with no gene match: 6.